A single sample is the source of the 29 T cell receptor beta chains below, sequenced in a study of T cell changes during pregnancy in multiple sclerosis. The assay was immunoSEQ multiplex PCR, and TCRdb's table has in-frame clones only and misses some. This table holds around 50,000 clones, over 90% found once. The material sequenced was CD4+ T cells from peripheral blood mononuclear cells, taken in the third trimester of pregnancy. These receptors were obtained from a female donor with multiple sclerosis, enrolled in a pregnancy study.

J is TRBJ1-1 and V is TRBV19; possible D gene TRBD1, 5 bases. The germline gives CDR1 LNHDA, CDR2 SQIVND (reference sequence). Between the trimmed V and J ends, which lost 8 bases and 3 bases, there was a span of 16 bases. The CDR3 is 14 amino acids. The CDR3 loop is CASSDRGRDTEAFF. Written as DNA, the CDR3 is TGTGCCAGTTCCGACAGAGGGAGGGACACTGAAGCTTTCTTT.

V is TRBV2 and J is TRBJ2-5, with 13 bases matching TRBD2. This CDR3 is built from 16 residues. CDR1 SNHLY and CDR2 FYNNEI come from the germline V gene. Unmatched junction bases numbered 10, after V lost 7 bases and J lost 5 bases. The chain's CDR3 is CASTGTSGVLGETQYF. In nucleotides, the CDR3 is TGTGCCAGCACAGGGACTAGCGGGGTTTTAGGGGAGACCCAGTACTTC.

J is TRBJ2-1 and V is TRBV25-1; 8 nucleotides align to TRBD2. The CDR3 is made up of 15 amino acids. Germline V CDR1 and CDR2: MGHDK, SYGVNS. V was clipped by 4 bases and J by 9 bases; unmatched bases: 11. The CDR3 DNA is TGTGCCAGCAGTGCTGCAGCGGGGGCAACGGGTGAGCAGTTCTTC. Translating it yields CASSAAAGATGEQFF.

The J gene is TRBJ2-7, the V gene TRBV7-9, with D perhaps matching TRBD2 (5 bases). CDR3 length: 13 residues. V shed 11 bases and J shed 3 bases, with 17 bases lying between them. Germline V gene lookup returns CDR1 SEHNR and CDR2 FQNEAQ (reference sequence). This chain's CDR3 is CAVRDSGVYEQYF. The CDR3 DNA reads TGTGCCGTCCGGGATTCAGGCGTCTACGAGCAGTACTTC.

The V and J genes are TRBV18 and TRBJ2-3, with TRBD1 as a possible D gene (6 bases). This CDR3 spans 16 amino acids. The germline gives CDR1 KGHSH, CDR2 LQKENI. Trimming removed 4 bases at V and 0 bases at J, with 14 bases between. The CDR3 sequence: CASSHGTISSTDTQYF. For the CDR3, the DNA is TGTGCCAGCTCACATGGGACAATATCTAGCACAGATACGCAGTATTTT.

The rearrangement uses TRBV20-1 and TRBJ2-3; the D gene is possibly TRBD2 (6 bases). The CDR3 loop spans 11 amino acids. CDR1 and CDR2 (germline): DFQATT, SNEGSKA (reference sequence). Written as DNA, the CDR3 is TGCAGCGGGGGACGCACAGATACGCAGTATTTT. It is translated as CSGGRTDTQYF.

The chain links TRBV6-1 to TRBJ2-1; D might be TRBD1 (6 bases). This CDR3 comprises 14 residues. The V end lost 11 bases, the J end lost 4 bases, and 18 bases lay between the germline ends. Germline assignment: CDR1 MNHNS and CDR2 SASEGT. The CDR3 region is CAASPGTLYNEQFF. The CDR3 coding sequence is TGTGCCGCATCACCCGGGACACTTTACAATGAGCAGTTCTTC.

This chain joins TRBV5-1 and TRBJ2-5; D may be TRBD2 (7 bases). Germline CDR1 is SGHRS and CDR2 is YFSETQ. V was clipped by 0 bases and J by 1 base, with 10 bases between them. CDR3 size: 15 residues. The CDR3 protein is CASSLGAGAQETQYF. As DNA, the CDR3 is TGCGCCAGCAGCTTGGGGGCGGGGGCCCAAGAGACCCAGTACTTC.

This rearrangement joins TRBV29-1 to TRBJ2-7; 9 bases are shared with TRBD1. CDR3 length: 15 residues. Germline lookup yields CDR1 SQVTM and CDR2 ANQGSEA. V was pared by 6 bases and J by 7 bases, with 16 bases of the junction left unmatched. The CDR3 here is CSVATTGGDSREQYF. The CDR3 bases are TGCAGCGTAGCTACTACAGGGGGCGACTCTCGGGAGCAGTACTTC.

The V call is TRBV9, the J call TRBJ2-2; D is ambiguous. Trimming pared 0 bases from V and 5 bases from J, leaving 5 bases between. CDR3 size: 13 residues. Germline CDR1 SGDLS, CDR2 YYNGEE. The CDR3, as DNA: TGTGCCAGCAGCGTAGTCCCGACCGGGGAGCTGTTTTTT. Its protein product is CASSVVPTGELFF. The variable domain in full, completed from reference TRBV9 and TRBJ2-2, reads DSGVTQTPKHLITATGQRVTLRCSPRSGDLSVYWYQQSLDQGLQFLIQYYNGEERAKGNILERFSAQQFPDLHSELNLSSLELGDSALYFCASSVVPTGELFFGEGSRLTVL.

V and J are TRBV6-7 and TRBJ1-3; 10 bases fit TRBD1. TRBV6-7 is annotated as an ORF whose role is uncertain. V lost 7 bases to trimming and J lost 3 bases; unmatched junction nucleotides: 6. CDR3 size: 15 residues. The CDR3: CASTGQGEDGNTIYF. CDR3 sequence (DNA): TGTGCCAGCACCGGACAGGGGGAAGATGGAAACACCATATATTTT.

J is TRBJ2-2 and V is TRBV11-1; possible D gene TRBD1, 5 bases. The CDR3 totals 14 residues. Germline CDR1 is SGHAT and CDR2 is FQDESV (reference sequence). Trimming pared 1 base from V and 5 bases from J, leaving 8 bases between. The CDR3 DNA reads as TGTGCCAGCAGCTTAGGACAGTTGACCGGGGAGCTGTTTTTT. This translates into CASSLGQLTGELFF.

V is TRBV30 and J is TRBJ1-3, with D unclear. The V gene lost 5 bases and the J gene lost 7 bases, with 15 bases spanning the gap. The CDR3 is 13 residues long. CDR1 is GTSNPN and CDR2 is SVGIG in the germline V gene (reference sequence). The CDR3 sequence is CAWARRHHNTIYF. The CDR3 DNA reads as TGTGCCTGGGCCAGAAGACACCACAACACCATATATTTT.

V and J are TRBV29-1 and TRBJ1-5; TRBD1 matches 7 bases. The CDR3 covers 13 residues. Trimming cost V 6 bases and J 3 bases; bases outside gene matches: 5. The germline CDR1 and CDR2 sequences are SQVTM and ANQGSEA. As DNA, the CDR3 is TGCAGCGTAAGGGGGCAGATCAATCAGCCCCAGCATTTT. Translating it yields CSVRGQINQPQHF.

The chain has TRBV30 and TRBJ1-6; D not resolved. With 2 bases removed from V and 5 bases from J, the gap between germline ends came to 7 bases. Germline V gives CDR1 GTSNPN, CDR2 SVGIG (reference sequence). The CDR3 is 13 residues long. The CDR3 DNA follows: TGTGCCTGGAGTATCACAGATAATTCACCCCTCCACTTT. Protein: CAWSITDNSPLHF. The whole variable domain, remainder taken from reference TRBV30 and TRBJ1-6, is SQTIHQWPATLVQPVGSPLSLECTVEGTSNPNLYWYRQAAGRGLQLLFYSVGIGQISSEVPQNLSASRPQDRQFILSSKKLLLSDSGFYLCAWSITDNSPLHFGNGTRLTVT.

The chain is built from TRBV5-4 and TRBJ1-6; D may be TRBD1 (5 bases). V was pared by 4 bases and J by 6 bases, with 14 bases between. Germline V gives CDR1 SGHNT, CDR2 YYREEE (reference sequence). This CDR3 is 15 amino acids long. The CDR3 loop reads CASSLQGRANSPLHF. The CDR3 coding sequence is TGTGCCAGCAGCCTCCAGGGAAGGGCTAATTCACCCCTCCACTTT.

This rearrangement joins TRBV7-9 to TRBJ2-3; 7 bases agree with TRBD1. After removal of 5 bases from V and 2 bases from J, the junction contained 7 bases not matched to a gene. The CDR3 runs to 15 residues. Germline values: CDR1 SEHNR, CDR2 FQNEAQ (reference sequence). CDR3 sequence reads: CASSPGQAVTDTQYF. Written as DNA, the CDR3 is TGTGCCAGCAGCCCAGGACAGGCTGTCACAGATACGCAGTATTTT.

The chain has TRBV5-8 and TRBJ2-7; D is possibly TRBD2 (7 bases). V dropped 6 bases and J dropped 2 bases, with 18 bases sitting between them. The CDR3 extends over 15 amino acids. The V gene's germline CDR1 is SGHTS and CDR2 YDEGEE. The CDR3 DNA reads TGTGCCAGCATCCTGGGTTGGCGGGGGCCCTACGAGCAGTACTTC. Amino acids: CASILGWRGPYEQYF.

V and J are TRBV10-3 and TRBJ1-2, with D possibly being TRBD1 (5 bases). This CDR3 has 11 amino acids. Trimming removed 8 bases at V and 7 bases at J, with 11 bases between. Germline V gene lookup returns CDR1 ENHRY and CDR2 SYGVKD. The CDR3 coding sequence is TGTGCCATCGATAGGGGCGGTGGCTACACCTTC. Translating it yields CAIDRGGGYTF.

This chain uses TRBV10-3 with TRBJ1-5; tentatively, D is TRBD1 (6 bases). The CDR3 loop spans 14 amino acids. Germline-derived CDR1 and CDR2 are ENHRY and SYGVKD. V lost 4 bases and J 4 bases, leaving 11 bases between the germline ends. The chain's CDR3 is CAISADRRNQPQHF. In DNA form, the CDR3 reads TGTGCCATCAGTGCCGACAGGAGGAATCAGCCCCAGCATTTT.

V is TRBV7-3 and J is TRBJ2-2; D gene ambiguous. With 0 bases removed from V and 6 bases from J, the gap between germline ends came to 17 bases. There are 17 residues in the CDR3. Looked up from germline, CDR1 is SGHTA and CDR2 is FQGTGA. CDR3 bases: TGTGCCAGCAGCTTAACGAGGCTTGGGTGGAGAGCCGGGGAGCTGTTTTTT. Protein sequence: CASSLTRLGWRAGELFF.

The chain combines TRBV4-1 with TRBJ2-7; D not certain. The V end was cut by 2 bases, the J end by 3 bases, with 11 bases between. Germline CDR1 is MGHRA and CDR2 is YSYEKL. The CDR3 is 14 residues long. This CDR3 is CASSQNQEFYEQYF. CDR3 DNA sequence: TGCGCCAGCAGCCAAAATCAGGAATTCTACGAGCAGTACTTC.

The chain joins TRBV6-6 to TRBJ1-2; perhaps TRBD1 as D (6 bases). Germline CDR1 reads MNHNY; CDR2 reads SVGAGI (reference sequence). CDR3 length equals 15 residues. Trimming shortened V by 0 bases and J by 2 bases, and 10 bases separated the two germline ends. The CDR3 bases are TGTGCCAGCAGTTACTCGTTAGACAGGAACTATGGCTACACCTTC. Protein sequence: CASSYSLDRNYGYTF.

The chain employs TRBV9 and TRBJ2-5; 13 nucleotides line up with TRBD2. Germline V gene lookup returns CDR1 SGDLS and CDR2 YYNGEE. V shed 4 bases, J shed 5 bases, and the junction held 11 bases outside the gene matches. CDR3 length equals 17 residues. The CDR3 DNA reads TGTGCCAGCAGCCCACGGACTAGCGGGGGCCTGAGGGAGACCCAGTACTTC. The encoded protein is CASSPRTSGGLRETQYF.

The rearrangement uses TRBV27 and TRBJ2-7; 9 nucleotides align to TRBD1. The CDR3 totals 13 residues. The germline gives CDR1 MNHEY, CDR2 SMNVEV (reference sequence). V gave up 6 bases and J gave up 6 bases; unmatched junction bases: 6. The CDR3 nucleotides are TGTGCCAGCAGAGACAGACAGGGGGGCGAGCAGTACTTC. Translation: CASRDRQGGEQYF.

The V gene is TRBV6-1, the J gene TRBJ2-7; no definite D call. This CDR3 spans 11 amino acids. V was pared by 8 bases and J by 6 bases, with 11 bases between. Germline lookup yields CDR1 MNHNS and CDR2 SASEGT. CDR3 amino acids: CASFFLVEQYF. CDR3 DNA: TGTGCCAGCTTCTTCTTAGTCGAGCAGTACTTC.

V gene TRBV15 combines with J gene TRBJ1-1; 8 bases match TRBD1. This CDR3 comprises 14 residues. Germline V gene sequence: CDR1 LNHNV, CDR2 YYDKDF (reference sequence). V shed 6 bases, J shed 4 bases, and the junction held 7 bases outside the gene matches. The chain's CDR3 is CATRLGQGSTEAFF. In nucleotides, the CDR3 is TGTGCCACCAGACTTGGACAGGGTAGCACTGAAGCTTTCTTT.

V and J are TRBV5-6 and TRBJ1-5; D is uncertain. This CDR3 is 14 amino acids long. Germline CDR1 reads SGHDT; CDR2 reads YYEEEE. V lost 4 bases and J lost 7, with 15 bases in between. CDR3 DNA: TGTGCCAGCAGCAGGGCGGAGGGCTTCCAGCCCCAGCATTTT. Translating gives CASSRAEGFQPQHF.

This chain uses TRBV19 with TRBJ1-1, with 10 positions matching TRBD1. The CDR3 has 12 residues. The V segment lost 10 bases and the J segment 5 bases; nucleotides outside the gene matches: 4. Germline V gene sequence: CDR1 LNHDA, CDR2 SQIVND (reference sequence). The CDR3 is CATEDRGTEAFF. CDR3 DNA sequence: TGTGCCACCGAGGACAGGGGGACTGAAGCTTTCTTT. Filled out from reference TRBV19 and TRBJ1-1, the complete variable domain reads DGGITQSPKYLFRKEGQNVTLSCEQNLNHDAMYWYRQDPGQGLRLIYYSQIVNDFQKGDIAEGYSVSREKKESFPLTVTSAQKNPTAFYLCATEDRGTEAFFGQGTRLTVV.